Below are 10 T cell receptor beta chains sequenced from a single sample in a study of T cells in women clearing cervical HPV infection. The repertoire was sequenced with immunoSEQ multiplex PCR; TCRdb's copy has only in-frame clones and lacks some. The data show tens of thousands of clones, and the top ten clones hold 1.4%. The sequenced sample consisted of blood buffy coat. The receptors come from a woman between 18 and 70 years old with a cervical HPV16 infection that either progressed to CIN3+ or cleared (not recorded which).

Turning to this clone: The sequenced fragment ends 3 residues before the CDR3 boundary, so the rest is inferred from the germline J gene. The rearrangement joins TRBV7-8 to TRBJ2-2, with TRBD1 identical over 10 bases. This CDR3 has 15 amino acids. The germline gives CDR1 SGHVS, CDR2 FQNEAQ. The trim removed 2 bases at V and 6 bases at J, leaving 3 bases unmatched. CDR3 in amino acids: CASSLRTGGPGELFF. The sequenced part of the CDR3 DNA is TGTGCCAGCAGCTTACGGACAGGGGGTCCCGGGGAG. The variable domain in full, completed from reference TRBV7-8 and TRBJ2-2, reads GAGVSQSPRYKVAKRGQDVALRCDPISGHVSLFWYQQALGQGPEFLTYFQNEAQLDKSGLPSDRFFAERPEGSVSTLKIQRTQQEDSAVYLCASSLRTGGPGELFFGEGSRLTVL.

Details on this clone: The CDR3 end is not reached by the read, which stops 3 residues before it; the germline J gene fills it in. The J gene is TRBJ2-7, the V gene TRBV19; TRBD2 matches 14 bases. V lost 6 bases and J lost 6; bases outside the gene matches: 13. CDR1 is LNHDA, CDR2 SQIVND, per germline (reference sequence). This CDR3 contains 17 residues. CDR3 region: CASRQSVWGLAGVEQYF. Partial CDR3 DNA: TGTGCCAGTAGACAGTCCGTCTGGGGACTAGCGGGAGTCGAG. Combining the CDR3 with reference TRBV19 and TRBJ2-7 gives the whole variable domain DGGITQSPKYLFRKEGQNVTLSCEQNLNHDAMYWYRQDPGQGLRLIYYSQIVNDFQKGDIAEGYSVSREKKESFPLTVTSAQKNPTAFYLCASRQSVWGLAGVEQYFGPGTRLTVT.

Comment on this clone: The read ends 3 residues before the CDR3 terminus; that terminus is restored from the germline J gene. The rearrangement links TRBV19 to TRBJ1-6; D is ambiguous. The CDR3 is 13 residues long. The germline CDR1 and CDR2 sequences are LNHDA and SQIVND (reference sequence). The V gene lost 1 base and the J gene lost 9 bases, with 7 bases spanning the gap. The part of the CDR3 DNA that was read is TGTGCCAGTAGTATAGGCGATGGTTCACCC. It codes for CASSIGDGSP. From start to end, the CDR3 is CASSIGDGSPLHF.

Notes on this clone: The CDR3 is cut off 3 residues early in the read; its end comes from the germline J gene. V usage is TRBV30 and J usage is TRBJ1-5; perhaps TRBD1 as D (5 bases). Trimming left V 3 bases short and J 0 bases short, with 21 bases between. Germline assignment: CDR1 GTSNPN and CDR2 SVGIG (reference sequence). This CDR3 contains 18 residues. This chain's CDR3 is CAWSVGGSFPYSNQPQHF. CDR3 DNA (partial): TGTGCCTGGAGCGTGGGGGGGTCCTTCCCTTATAGCAATCAGCCC. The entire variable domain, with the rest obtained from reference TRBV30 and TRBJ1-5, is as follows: SQTIHQWPATLVQPVGSPLSLECTVEGTSNPNLYWYRQAAGRGLQLLFYSVGIGQISSEVPQNLSASRPQDRQFILSSKKLLLSDSGFYLCAWSVGGSFPYSNQPQHFGDGTRLSIL.

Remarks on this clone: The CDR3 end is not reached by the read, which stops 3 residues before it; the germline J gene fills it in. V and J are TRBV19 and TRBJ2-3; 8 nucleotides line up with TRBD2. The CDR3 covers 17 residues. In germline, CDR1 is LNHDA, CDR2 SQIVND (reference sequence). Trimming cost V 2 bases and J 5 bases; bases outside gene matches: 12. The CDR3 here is CASSIRSSGVPKDTQYF. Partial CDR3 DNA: TGTGCCAGTAGTATACGGAGTAGCGGGGTGCCAAAAGATACG.

The sequenced part of the CDR3 DNA is TGTGCCAGCAGCTCCCCCAGGGAGGCGGATACG. This translates into CASSSPREADT. The complete CDR3 protein is CASSSPREADTQYF. The V and J genes are TRBV11-3 and TRBJ2-3; TRBD2 might be the D (6 bases). The CDR3 is cut off 3 residues early in the read; its end comes from the germline J gene. This CDR3 is 14 amino acids long. Germline values: CDR1 SGHNT, CDR2 YENEEA. With 4 bases removed from V and 6 bases from J, the gap between germline ends came to 14 bases.

Partial CDR3 DNA: TGTGCCAGCAGCTCCTCGACCGGGGAG. Translation: CASSSSTGE. The whole CDR3 sequence reads CASSSSTGELFF. This chain uses TRBV7-3 with TRBJ2-2; D not resolved. The CDR3 extends 3 residues past the end of the read, so its final part is completed from the germline J gene. Germline V gene sequence: CDR1 SGHTA, CDR2 FQGTGA. Deletions cut 4 bases from V and 5 bases from J, with 5 bases between. This CDR3 has 12 amino acids.

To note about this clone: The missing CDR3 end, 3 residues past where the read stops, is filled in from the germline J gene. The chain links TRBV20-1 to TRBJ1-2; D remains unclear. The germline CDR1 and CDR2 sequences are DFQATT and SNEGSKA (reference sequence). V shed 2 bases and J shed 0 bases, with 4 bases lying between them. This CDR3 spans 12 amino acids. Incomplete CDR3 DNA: TGCAGTGCTAGACAGGCTAACTATGGC. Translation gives CSARQANYG. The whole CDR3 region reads CSARQANYGYTF.

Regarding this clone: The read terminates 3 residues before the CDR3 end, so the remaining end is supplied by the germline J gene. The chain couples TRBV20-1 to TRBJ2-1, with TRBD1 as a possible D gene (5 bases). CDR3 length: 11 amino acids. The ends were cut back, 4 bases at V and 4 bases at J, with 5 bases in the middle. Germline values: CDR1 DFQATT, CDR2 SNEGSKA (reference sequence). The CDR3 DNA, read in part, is TGCAGTGCTAAGGGGTACAATGAG. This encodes CSAKGYNE. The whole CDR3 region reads CSAKGYNEQFF.

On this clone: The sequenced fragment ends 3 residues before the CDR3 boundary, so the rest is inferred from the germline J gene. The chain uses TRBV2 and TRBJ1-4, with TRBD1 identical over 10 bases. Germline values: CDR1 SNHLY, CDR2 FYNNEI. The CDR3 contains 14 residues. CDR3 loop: CASREGQGNSPLFF. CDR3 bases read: TGTGCCAGCAGGGAGGGACAGGGGAATTCACCA.